This paragraph covers one T cell receptor (beta chain) sequence. The target of this receptor is not known. No much larger clonotype is one base removed from it; base qualities were not supplied. At diagnosis, tumor, uninvolved tumor-adjacent lung and peripheral blood were collected and then preserved as a mix of FFPE and fresh-frozen material. For TCR repertoire profiling, blood samples were analyzed as peripheral blood mononuclear cells. This entry comes from a study of T cells in localized non-small cell lung cancer (dated by TCRdb to 2019 to 2021). About the investigation overall: The study analyzed T cell repertoires of 200 to 300 early-stage NSCLC patients, comparing tumors and uninvolved tumor-adjacent lungs. The cohort comprised some 220 treatment-naïve NSCLC patients with resected, localized lung tumors. NSCLC patients had a mean age of approximately 66 years, and more than 120 were male and around 110 female.

As encoded in the germline V gene (reference sequence), CDR1 is SEHNR while CDR2 is FQNEAQ. The junction carries 17 bases between V and J, which are trimmed by 11 bases and 5 bases respectively. The CDR3, cysteine through phenylalanine, is 13 amino acids long. The sequence is cut down to CDR3 DNA, 39 bases in frame from base 1. What the study reported, not specific to this receptor: Because of the exploratory design, TCR variables were selected using unadjusted p-values without false-discovery rate correction. Uninvolved tumor-adjacent lung showed the highest T cell clonality, higher than tumor, which suggests more focused antigenic responses in the adjacent lung. Longer overall survival was associated with higher blood T cell density, whereas shorter survival was associated with higher adjacent-lung clonality. Because multi-region sequencing of the tumors was not done, intratumor heterogeneity could not be ruled out. A median of 57 of the top 100 tumor clones were detected in paired uninvolved adjacent lung, and around 30 of these tumor clones were also found among the top 100 clones of the paired uninvolved adjacent lung.

The immunoSEQ Assay was used to sequence TCR beta CDR3 regions from DNA. As for the original processing: T cell density was computed as TCR beta template counts normalized to usable DNA estimated by amplifying housekeeping genes. Using the preseqR package, richness was estimated by extrapolating to 120,000 templates for tissue samples and 400,000 templates for PBMC samples. Clonality was taken to be one minus Pielou's evenness. Tissue-enriched TCRs were identified by differential abundance testing using productive amino-acid clonotypes, minimum total count 5 and alpha 0.1. The Jaccard Index and the Morisita Overlap Index were used to quantify repertoire overlap between compartments. GLIPH grouped TCR beta CDR3s together with public tetramer-defined viral CDR3s, and a viral motif had to include at least three viral sequences and also show V-gene enrichment. The clones in this table, taken by TCRdb from immuneACCESS, are in-frame only. Not every clone is retained; where verified, under half of the shortfall comes from an unresolved V gene, and the cause of the rest is unknown. V and J calls and clone size follow that table, whereas D and trimming were derived from the DNA. The sample profile shows 25,000 to 30,000 clones; about 86% of them were found once. Jointly, the top ten make up 5.3% of the sample.

In this chain, TRBV7-9 is recombined with TRBJ2-3; the D region possibly corresponds to TRBD1 (6 bases align). Sequencing used peripheral blood mononuclear cells, obtained before any cancer treatment. This sequence was found in a man aged 40-75 years with stage III lung adenocarcinoma. This receptor carries the CDR3 CAYRTEGRDTQYF. The bases are TGTGCCTACCGGACAGAAGGCAGAGATACGCAGTATTTT.